This T cell receptor (beta chain) was identified during a study of graft-versus-host responses after intestinal transplantation. The CDR3 totals 14 residues. Germline loops: CDR1 MNHEY, CDR2 SVGAGI. Trimming stripped 2 bases from V and 6 bases from J, with 13 bases between. Generated by immunoSEQ multiplex PCR, the TCRdb table keeps only in-frame clones and is missing some. There are over 45,000 clones in the sample; roughly 93% occur only once, and around 6.1% lies in the top ten. Sequencing used PBMCs, obtained around 27 months after a first intestinal transplant, on the day of a second. This sequence joins TRBV6-5 and TRBJ1-2; D unresolved. This TCR was sampled from a human patient who received an intestinal transplant, so some T cells may come from the graft donor. As DNA, the CDR3 is TGTGCCAGCAGTTACGACCAACTTAGGAATGGCTACACCTTC. Residues: CASSYDQLRNGYTF.